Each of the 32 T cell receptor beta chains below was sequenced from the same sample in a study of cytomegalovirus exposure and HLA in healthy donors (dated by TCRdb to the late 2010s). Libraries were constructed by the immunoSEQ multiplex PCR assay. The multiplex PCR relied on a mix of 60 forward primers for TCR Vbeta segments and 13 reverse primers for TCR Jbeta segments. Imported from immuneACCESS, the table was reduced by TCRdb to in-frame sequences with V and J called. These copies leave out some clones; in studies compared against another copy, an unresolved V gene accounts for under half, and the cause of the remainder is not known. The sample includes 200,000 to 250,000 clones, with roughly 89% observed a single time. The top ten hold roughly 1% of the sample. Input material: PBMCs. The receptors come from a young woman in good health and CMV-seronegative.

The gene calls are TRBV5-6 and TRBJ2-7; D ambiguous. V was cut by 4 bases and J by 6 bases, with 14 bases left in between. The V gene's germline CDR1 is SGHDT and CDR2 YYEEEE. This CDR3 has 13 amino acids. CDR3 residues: CASSELLSGEQYF. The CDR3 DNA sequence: TGTGCCAGCAGCGAATTACTTTCTGGCGAGCAGTACTTC.

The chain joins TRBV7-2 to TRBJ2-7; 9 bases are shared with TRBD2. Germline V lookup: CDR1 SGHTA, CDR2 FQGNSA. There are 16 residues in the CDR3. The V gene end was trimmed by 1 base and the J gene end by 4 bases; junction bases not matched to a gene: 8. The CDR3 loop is CASSLGGAGGAYEQYF. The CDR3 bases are TGTGCCAGCAGCTTAGGCGGGGCGGGGGGGGCTTACGAGCAGTACTTC.

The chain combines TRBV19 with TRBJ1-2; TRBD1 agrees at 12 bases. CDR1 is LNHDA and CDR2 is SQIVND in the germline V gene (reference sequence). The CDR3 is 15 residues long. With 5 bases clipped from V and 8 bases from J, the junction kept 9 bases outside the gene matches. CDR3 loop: CASSAGTGGAEGYTF. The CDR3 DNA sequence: TGTGCCAGTAGTGCAGGGACAGGGGGCGCGGAAGGCTACACCTTC.

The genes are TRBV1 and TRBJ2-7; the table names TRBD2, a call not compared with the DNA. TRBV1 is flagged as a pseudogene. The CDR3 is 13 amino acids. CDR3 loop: CTSWREASYEQYF. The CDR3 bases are TGCACCAGTTGGCGGGAGGCGTCCTACGAGCAGTACTTC.

This chain's CDR3 is CASSPRTSGEYEQYF. CDR3 sequence (DNA): TGCGCCAGCAGCCCCAGGACTAGCGGGGAATACGAGCAGTACTTC. V is TRBV4-3 and J is TRBJ2-7, with 12 positions matching TRBD2. Germline V gene sequence: CDR1 LGHNA, CDR2 YSLEER. V lost 4 bases and J lost 4; bases outside the gene matches: 5. The CDR3 has 15 residues.

The CDR3 here is CASSYTTGGNYGYTF. CDR3 DNA: TGTGCCAGCAGTTATACGACAGGGGGGAACTATGGCTACACCTTC. The chain couples TRBV28 to TRBJ1-2; TRBD1 agrees at 9 bases. CDR1 is MDHEN, CDR2 SYDVKM, per germline. With 4 bases clipped from V and 2 bases from J, the junction kept 5 bases outside the gene matches. The CDR3 spans 15 residues.

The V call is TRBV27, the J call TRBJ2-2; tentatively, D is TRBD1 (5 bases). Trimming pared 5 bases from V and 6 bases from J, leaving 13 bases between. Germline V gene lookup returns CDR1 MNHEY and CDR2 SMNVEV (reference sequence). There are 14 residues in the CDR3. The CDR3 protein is CASSLRGSPGELFF. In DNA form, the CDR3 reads TGTGCCAGCAGTCTTAGGGGAAGCCCCGGGGAGCTGTTTTTT.

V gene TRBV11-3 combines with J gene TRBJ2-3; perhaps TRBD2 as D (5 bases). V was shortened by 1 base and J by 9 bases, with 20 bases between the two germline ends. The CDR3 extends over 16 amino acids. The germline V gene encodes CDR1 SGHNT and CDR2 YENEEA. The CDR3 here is CASSLGPRGRFGTQYF. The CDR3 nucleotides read TGTGCCAGCAGCTTAGGCCCTAGAGGGCGTTTTGGGACGCAGTATTTT.

The chain's CDR3 is CASSYSFRGGQETQYF. The CDR3 bases are TGTGCCAGCAGTTACTCGTTTCGCGGGGGGCAAGAGACCCAGTACTTC. The V gene is TRBV6-6, the J gene TRBJ2-5; 8 bases align to TRBD2. This CDR3 region has 16 residues. Germline trimming cut 0 bases from V and 2 bases from J; bases unmatched to any gene: 5. Germline values: CDR1 MNHNY, CDR2 SVGAGI (reference sequence).

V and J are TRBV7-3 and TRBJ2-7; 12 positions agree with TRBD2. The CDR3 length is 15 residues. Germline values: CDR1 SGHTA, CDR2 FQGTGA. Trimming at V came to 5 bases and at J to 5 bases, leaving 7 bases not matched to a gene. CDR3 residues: CASSRGLAGINEQYF. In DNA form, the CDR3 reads TGTGCCAGCAGCCGGGGACTAGCGGGTATCAACGAGCAGTACTTC.

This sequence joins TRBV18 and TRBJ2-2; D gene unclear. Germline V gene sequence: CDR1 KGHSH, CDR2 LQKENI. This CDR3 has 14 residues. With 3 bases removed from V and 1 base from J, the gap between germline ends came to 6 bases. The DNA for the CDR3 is TGTGCCAGCTCACCGCCAGGGAACACCGGGGAGCTGTTTTTT. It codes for CASSPPGNTGELFF.

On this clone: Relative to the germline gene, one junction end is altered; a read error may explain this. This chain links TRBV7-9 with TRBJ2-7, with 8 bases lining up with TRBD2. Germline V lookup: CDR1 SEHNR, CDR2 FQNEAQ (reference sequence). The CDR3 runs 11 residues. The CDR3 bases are TGTTCCAGCAGCGGGAGCTACGAGCAGTACTTC. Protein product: CSSSGSYEQYF.

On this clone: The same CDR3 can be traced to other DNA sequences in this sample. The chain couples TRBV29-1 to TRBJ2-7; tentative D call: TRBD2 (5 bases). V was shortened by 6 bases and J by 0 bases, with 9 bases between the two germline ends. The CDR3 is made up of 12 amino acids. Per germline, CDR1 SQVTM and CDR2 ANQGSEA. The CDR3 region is CSVRRSSYEQYF. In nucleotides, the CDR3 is TGCAGCGTCCGGAGGAGCTCCTACGAGCAGTACTTC.

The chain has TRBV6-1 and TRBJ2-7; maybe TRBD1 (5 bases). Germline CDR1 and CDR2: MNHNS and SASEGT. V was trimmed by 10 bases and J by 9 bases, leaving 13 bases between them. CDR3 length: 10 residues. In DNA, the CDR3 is TGTGCCACCCCCCTAAGGGGGCAGTACTTC. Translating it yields CATPLRGQYF.

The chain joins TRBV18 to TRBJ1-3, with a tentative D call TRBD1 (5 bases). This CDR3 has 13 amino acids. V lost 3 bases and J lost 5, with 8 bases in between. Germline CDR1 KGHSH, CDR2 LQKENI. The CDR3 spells CASSPSDRNTIYF. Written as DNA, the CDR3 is TGTGCCAGCTCACCGTCGGACAGAAACACCATATATTTT.

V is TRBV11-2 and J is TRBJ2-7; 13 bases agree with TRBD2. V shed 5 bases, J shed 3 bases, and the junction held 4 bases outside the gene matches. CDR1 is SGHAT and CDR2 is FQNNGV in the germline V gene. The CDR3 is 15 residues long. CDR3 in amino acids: CASSPGTSGNYEQYF. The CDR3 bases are TGTGCCAGCAGCCCGGGGACTAGCGGGAACTACGAGCAGTACTTC. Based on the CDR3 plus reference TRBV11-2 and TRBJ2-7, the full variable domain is EAGVAQSPRYKIIEKRQSVAFWCNPISGHATLYWYQQILGQGPKLLIQFQNNGVVDDSQLPKDRFSAERLKGVDSTLKIQPAKLEDSAVYLCASSPGTSGNYEQYFGPGTRLTVT.

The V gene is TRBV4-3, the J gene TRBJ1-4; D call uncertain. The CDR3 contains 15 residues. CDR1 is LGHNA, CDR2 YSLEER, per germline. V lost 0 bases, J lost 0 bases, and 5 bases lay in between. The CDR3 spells CASSQDPATNEKLFF. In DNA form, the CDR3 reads TGCGCCAGCAGCCAAGATCCTGCAACTAATGAAAAACTGTTTTTT.

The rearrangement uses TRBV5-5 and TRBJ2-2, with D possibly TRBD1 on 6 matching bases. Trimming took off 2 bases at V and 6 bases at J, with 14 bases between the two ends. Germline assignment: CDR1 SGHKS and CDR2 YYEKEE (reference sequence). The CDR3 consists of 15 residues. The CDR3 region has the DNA TGTGCCAGCAGCTTTACAGGGCCCGGGTCCGGGGAGCTGTTTTTT. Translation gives CASSFTGPGSGELFF.

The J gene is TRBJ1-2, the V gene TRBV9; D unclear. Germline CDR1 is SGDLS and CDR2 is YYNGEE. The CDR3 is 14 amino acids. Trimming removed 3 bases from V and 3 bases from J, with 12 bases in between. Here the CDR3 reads CASSATDGYYGYTF. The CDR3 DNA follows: TGTGCCAGCAGCGCAACAGACGGATACTATGGCTACACCTTC.

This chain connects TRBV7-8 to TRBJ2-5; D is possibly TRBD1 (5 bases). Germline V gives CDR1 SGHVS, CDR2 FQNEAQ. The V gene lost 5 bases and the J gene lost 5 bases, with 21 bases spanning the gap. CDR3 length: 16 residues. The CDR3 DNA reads TGTGCCAGCAGCCAATGGGCAGGGTCTAGGATGGAGACCCAGTACTTC. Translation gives CASSQWAGSRMETQYF.

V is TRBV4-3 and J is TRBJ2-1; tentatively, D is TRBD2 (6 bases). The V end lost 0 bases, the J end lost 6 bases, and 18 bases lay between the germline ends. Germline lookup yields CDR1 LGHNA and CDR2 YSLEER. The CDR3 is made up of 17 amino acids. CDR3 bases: TGCGCCAGCAGCCAAGATCCCGCTAGGAGGGGTTCCAATGAGCAGTTCTTC. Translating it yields CASSQDPARRGSNEQFF.

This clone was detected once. Here the CDR3 reads CASSLTGLAGLRGSGELFF. In DNA form, the CDR3 reads TGTGCCAGCAGTTTAACTGGACTAGCGGGGCTAAGAGGTAGCGGGGAGCTGTTTTTT. J is TRBJ2-2 and V is TRBV28; 12 bases are a match to TRBD2. Losses at the gene ends were 2 bases for V and 7 bases for J; bases not matched to a gene: 14. The germline V gene encodes CDR1 MDHEN and CDR2 SYDVKM. This CDR3 region has 19 residues.

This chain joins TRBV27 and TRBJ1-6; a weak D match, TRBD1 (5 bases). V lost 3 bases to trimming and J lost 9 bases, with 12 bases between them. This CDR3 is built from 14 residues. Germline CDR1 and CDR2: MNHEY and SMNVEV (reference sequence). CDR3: CASSLSGLASPLHF. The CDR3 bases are TGTGCCAGCAGTTTGTCAGGGCTGGCTTCACCCCTCCACTTT.

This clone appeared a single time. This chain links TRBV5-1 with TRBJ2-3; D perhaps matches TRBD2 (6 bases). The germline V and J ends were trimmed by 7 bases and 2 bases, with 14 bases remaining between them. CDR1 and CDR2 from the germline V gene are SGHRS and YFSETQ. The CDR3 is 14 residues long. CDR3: CASGMGGTTDTQYF. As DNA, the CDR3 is TGCGCCAGCGGTATGGGGGGTACCACAGATACGCAGTATTTT.

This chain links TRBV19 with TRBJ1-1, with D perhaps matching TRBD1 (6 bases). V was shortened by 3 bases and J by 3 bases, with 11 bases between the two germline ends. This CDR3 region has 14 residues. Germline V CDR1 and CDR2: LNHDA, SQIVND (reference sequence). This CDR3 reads CASSIVAGDTEAFF. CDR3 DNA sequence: TGTGCCAGTAGTATCGTCGCAGGGGACACTGAAGCTTTCTTT. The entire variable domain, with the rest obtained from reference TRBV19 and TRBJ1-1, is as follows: DGGITQSPKYLFRKEGQNVTLSCEQNLNHDAMYWYRQDPGQGLRLIYYSQIVNDFQKGDIAEGYSVSREKKESFPLTVTSAQKNPTAFYLCASSIVAGDTEAFFGQGTRLTVV.

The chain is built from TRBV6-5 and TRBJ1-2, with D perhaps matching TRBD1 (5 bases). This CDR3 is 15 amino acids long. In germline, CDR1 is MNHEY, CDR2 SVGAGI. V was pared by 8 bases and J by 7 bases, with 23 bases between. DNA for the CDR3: TGTGCCAGCGATTATAAACCAGGGTGGCTGGGTGGCTACACCTTC. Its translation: CASDYKPGWLGGYTF.

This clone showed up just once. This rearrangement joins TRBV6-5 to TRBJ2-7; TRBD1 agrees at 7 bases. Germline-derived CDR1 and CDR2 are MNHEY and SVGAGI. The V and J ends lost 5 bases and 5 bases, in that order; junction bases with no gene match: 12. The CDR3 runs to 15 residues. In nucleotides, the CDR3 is TGTGCCAGCAGTGCCTGGACAGGAGGTAAGAACGAGCAGTACTTC. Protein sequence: CASSAWTGGKNEQYF.

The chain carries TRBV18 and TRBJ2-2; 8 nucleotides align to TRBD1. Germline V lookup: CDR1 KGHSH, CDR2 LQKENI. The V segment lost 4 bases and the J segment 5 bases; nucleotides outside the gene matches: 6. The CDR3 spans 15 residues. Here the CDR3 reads CASSLGQGGTGELFF. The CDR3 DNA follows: TGTGCCAGCTCACTTGGACAGGGAGGAACCGGGGAGCTGTTTTTT. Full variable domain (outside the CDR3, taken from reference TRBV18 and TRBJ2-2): NAGVMQNPRHLVRRRGQEARLRCSPMKGHSHVYWYRQLPEEGLKFMVYLQKENIIDESGMPKERFSAEFPKEGPSILRIQQVVRGDSAAYFCASSLGQGGTGELFFGEGSRLTVL.

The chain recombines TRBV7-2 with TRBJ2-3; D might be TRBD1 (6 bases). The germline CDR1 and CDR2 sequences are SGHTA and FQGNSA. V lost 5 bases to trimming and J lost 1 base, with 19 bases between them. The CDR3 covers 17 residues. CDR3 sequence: CASSPRTAVWGTDTQYF. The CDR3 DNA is TGTGCCAGCAGCCCTAGGACAGCTGTCTGGGGCACAGATACGCAGTATTTT.

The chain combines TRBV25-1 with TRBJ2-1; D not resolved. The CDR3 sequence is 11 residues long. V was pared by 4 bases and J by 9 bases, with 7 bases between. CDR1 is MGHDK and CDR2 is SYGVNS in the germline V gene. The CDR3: CASSVTGEQFF. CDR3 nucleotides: TGTGCCAGCAGTGTCACGGGTGAGCAGTTCTTC.

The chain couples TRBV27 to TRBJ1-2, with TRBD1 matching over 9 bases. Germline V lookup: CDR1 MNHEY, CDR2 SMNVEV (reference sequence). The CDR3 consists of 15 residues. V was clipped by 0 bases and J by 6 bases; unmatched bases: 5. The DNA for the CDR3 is TGTGCCAGCAGTTTATCGTACCGGGACAGGGATGGCTACACCTTC. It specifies CASSLSYRDRDGYTF.

CDR3 in amino acids: CASSVAPQETQYF. The CDR3 DNA is TGTGCCAGCAGCGTGGCACCCCAAGAGACCCAGTACTTC. This chain links TRBV9 with TRBJ2-5; D is unresolved. Germline V CDR1 and CDR2: SGDLS, YYNGEE. This CDR3 has 13 residues. The V end lost 2 bases, the J end lost 1 base, and 6 bases lay between the germline ends. The full variable domain, completed using reference TRBV9 and TRBJ2-5, is DSGVTQTPKHLITATGQRVTLRCSPRSGDLSVYWYQQSLDQGLQFLIQYYNGEERAKGNILERFSAQQFPDLHSELNLSSLELGDSALYFCASSVAPQETQYFGPGTRLLVL.